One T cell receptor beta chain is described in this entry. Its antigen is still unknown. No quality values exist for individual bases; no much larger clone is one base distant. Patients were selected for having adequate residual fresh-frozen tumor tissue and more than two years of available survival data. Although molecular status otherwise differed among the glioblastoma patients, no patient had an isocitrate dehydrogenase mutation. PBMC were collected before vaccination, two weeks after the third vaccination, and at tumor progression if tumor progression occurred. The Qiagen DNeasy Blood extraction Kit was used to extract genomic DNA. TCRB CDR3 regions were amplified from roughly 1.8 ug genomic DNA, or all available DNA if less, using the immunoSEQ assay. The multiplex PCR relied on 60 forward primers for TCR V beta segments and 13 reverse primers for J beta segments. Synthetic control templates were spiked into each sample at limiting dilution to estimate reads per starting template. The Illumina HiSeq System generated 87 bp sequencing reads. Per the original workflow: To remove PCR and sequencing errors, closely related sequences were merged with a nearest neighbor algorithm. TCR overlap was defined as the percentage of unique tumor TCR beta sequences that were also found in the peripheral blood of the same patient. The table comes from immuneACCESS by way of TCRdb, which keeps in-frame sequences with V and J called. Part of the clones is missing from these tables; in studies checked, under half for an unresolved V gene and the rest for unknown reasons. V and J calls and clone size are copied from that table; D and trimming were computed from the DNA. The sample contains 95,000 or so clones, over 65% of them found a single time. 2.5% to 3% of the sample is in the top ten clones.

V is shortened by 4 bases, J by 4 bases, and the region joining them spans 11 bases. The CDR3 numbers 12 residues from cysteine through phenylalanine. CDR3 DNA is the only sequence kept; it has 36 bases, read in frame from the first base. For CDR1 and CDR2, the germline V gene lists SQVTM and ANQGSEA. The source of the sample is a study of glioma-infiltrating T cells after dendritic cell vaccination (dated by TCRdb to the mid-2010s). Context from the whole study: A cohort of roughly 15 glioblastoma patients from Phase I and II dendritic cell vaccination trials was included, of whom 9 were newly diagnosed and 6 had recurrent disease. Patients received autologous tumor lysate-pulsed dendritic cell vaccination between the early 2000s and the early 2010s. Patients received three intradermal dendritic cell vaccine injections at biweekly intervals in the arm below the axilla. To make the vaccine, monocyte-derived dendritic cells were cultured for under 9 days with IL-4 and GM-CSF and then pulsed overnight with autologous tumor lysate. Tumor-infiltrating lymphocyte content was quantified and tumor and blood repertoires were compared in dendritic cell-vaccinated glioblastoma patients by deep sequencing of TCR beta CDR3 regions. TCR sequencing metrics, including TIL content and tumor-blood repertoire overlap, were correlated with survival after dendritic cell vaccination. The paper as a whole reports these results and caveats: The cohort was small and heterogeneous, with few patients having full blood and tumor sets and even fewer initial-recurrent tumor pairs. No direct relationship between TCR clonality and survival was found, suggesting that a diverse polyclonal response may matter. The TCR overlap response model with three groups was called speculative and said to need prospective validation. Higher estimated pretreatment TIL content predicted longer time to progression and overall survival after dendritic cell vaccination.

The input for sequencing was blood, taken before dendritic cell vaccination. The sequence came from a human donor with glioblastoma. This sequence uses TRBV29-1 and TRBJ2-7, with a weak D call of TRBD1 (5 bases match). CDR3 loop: CSVGGGTYEQYF. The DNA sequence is TGCAGCGTTGGGGGCGGTACGTACGAGCAGTACTTC.